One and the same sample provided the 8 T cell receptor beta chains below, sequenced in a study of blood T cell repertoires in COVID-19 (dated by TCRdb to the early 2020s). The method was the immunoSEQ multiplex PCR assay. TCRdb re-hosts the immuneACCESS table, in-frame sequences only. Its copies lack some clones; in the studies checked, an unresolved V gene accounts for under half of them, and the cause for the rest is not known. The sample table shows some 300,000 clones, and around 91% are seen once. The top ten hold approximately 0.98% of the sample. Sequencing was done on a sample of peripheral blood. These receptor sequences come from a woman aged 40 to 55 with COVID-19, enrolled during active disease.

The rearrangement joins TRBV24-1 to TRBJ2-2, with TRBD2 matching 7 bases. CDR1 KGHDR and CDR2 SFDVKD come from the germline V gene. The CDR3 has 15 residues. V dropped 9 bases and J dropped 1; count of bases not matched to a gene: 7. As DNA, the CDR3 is TGTGCCACCGGGGGGGGACCGCAGAACACCGGGGAGCTGTTTTTT. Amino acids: CATGGGPQNTGELFF.

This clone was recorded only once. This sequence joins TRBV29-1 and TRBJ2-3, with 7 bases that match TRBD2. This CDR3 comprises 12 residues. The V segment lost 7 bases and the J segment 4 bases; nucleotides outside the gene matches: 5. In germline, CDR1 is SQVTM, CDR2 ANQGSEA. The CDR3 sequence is CSGYGGADTQYF. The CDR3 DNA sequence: TGCAGCGGTTATGGGGGGGCAGATACGCAGTATTTT.

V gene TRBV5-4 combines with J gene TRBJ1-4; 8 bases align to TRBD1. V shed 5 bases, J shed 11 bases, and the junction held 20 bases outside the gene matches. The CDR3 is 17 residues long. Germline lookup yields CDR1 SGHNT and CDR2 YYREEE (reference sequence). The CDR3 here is CASRSITSGQGATKLFF. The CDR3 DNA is TGTGCCAGCAGAAGTATAACCTCCGGACAGGGAGCTACGAAACTGTTTTTT.

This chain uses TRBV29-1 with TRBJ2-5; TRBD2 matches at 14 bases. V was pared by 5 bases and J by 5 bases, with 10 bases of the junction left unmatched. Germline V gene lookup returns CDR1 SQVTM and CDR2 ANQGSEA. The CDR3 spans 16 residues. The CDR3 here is CSVSPGLAGERETQYF. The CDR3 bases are TGCAGCGTTTCTCCGGGACTAGCGGGAGAGAGGGAGACCCAGTACTTC.

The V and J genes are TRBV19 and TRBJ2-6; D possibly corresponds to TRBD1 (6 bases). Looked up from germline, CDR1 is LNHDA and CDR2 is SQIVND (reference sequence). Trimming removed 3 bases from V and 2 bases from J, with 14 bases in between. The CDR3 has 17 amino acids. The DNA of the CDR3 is TGTGCCAGTAGTATCGAACAGGGTAGCCCTGGGGCCAACGTCCTGACTTTC. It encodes CASSIEQGSPGANVLTF. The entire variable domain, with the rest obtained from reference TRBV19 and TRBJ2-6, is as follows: DGGITQSPKYLFRKEGQNVTLSCEQNLNHDAMYWYRQDPGQGLRLIYYSQIVNDFQKGDIAEGYSVSREKKESFPLTVTSAQKNPTAFYLCASSIEQGSPGANVLTFGAGSRLTVL.

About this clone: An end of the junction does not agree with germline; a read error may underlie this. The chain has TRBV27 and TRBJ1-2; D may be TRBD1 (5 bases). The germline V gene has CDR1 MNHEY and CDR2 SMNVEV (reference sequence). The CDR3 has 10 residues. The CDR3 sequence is CASRLHQQVF. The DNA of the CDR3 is TGTGCCAGCAGGCTCCACCAACAGGTCTTC.

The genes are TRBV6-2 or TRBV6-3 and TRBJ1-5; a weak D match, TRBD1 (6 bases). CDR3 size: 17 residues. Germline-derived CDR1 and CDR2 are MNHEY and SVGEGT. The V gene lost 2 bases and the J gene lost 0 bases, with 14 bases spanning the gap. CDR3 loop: CASSYRGTAYSNQPQHF. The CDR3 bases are TGTGCCAGCAGTTACAGGGGGACGGCTTATAGCAATCAGCCCCAGCATTTT.

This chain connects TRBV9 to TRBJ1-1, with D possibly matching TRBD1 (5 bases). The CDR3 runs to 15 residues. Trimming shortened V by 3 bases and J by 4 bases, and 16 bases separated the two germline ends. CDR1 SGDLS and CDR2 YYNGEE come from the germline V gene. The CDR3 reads CASSGDSFKGTEAFF. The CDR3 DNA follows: TGTGCCAGCAGCGGAGACAGTTTCAAGGGCACTGAAGCTTTCTTT.